The clone carrying this T cell receptor (beta chain) appeared once. The data stem from a study of low-dose radiotherapy and immunotherapy resistance in tumors. Study at large: Per fraction, Cohort 1 was given 0.5 Gy every 2 weeks, for a total of 6.5 Gy. Oral aspirin 300 mg was taken by patients daily for four cycles from cycle 1 day 1.

Each patient who was eligible had an advanced solid tumor with no tumor-infiltrating lymphocytes. TRAV- and TRBV-specific primers were used for first-strand cDNA, which covered alpha and beta chains. Over around 19 PCR cycles, TCRs were amplified from a constant-region primer and V-primer adapter. TCRdb re-called the reads with MiXCR, one entry per CDR3 protein. The sample lists some 13,000 distinct CDR3 sequences; 60% were seen once. The CDR3 spans 14 residues. V was pared by 5 bases and J by 5 bases, with 8 bases of the junction left unmatched. Germline values: CDR1 SGHTA, CDR2 FQGNSA. This clonotype was obtained from a human donor with advanced metastatic prostate, ovarian, gallbladder or colorectal cancer (not recorded which). This table probably holds off-target reads from a library built for another chain. The rearrangement uses TRBV7-2 and TRBJ1-1, with TRBD1 matching 7 bases. CDR3 in DNA: TGTGCCAGCAGCCTTAACACAGGGGAGACTGAAGCTTTCTTT. It is translated as CASSLNTGETEAFF.